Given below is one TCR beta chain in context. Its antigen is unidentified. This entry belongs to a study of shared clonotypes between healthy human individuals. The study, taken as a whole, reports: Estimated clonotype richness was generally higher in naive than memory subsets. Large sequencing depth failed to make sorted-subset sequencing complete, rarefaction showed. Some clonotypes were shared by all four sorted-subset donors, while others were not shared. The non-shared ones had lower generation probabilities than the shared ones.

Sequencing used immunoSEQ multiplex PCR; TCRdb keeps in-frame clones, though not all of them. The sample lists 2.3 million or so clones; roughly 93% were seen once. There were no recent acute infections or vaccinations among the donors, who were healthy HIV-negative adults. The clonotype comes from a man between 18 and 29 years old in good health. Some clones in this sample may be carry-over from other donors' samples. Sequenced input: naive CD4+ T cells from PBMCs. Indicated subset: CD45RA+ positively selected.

Written as DNA, the CDR3 is TGTGCCAGCAGGTCCGGGACTAGCGGAGAGACCCAGTACTTC. Amino acids: CASRSGTSGETQYF. The rearrangement links TRBV6-5 to TRBJ2-5; 11 nucleotides line up with TRBD2. This CDR3 contains 14 residues. With 6 bases clipped from V and 4 bases from J, the junction kept 4 bases outside the gene matches. Per germline, CDR1 MNHEY and CDR2 SVGAGI.